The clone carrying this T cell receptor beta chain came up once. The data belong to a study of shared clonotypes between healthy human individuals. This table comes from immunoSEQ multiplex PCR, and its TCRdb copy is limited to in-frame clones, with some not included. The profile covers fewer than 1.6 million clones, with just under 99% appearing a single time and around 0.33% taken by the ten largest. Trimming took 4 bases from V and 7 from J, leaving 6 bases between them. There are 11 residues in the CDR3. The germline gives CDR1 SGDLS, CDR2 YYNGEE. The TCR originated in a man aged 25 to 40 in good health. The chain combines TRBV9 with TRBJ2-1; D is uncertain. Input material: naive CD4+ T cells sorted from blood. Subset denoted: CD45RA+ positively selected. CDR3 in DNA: TGTGCCAGCAGCTACAATAATGAGCAGTTCTTC. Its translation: CASSYNNEQFF.